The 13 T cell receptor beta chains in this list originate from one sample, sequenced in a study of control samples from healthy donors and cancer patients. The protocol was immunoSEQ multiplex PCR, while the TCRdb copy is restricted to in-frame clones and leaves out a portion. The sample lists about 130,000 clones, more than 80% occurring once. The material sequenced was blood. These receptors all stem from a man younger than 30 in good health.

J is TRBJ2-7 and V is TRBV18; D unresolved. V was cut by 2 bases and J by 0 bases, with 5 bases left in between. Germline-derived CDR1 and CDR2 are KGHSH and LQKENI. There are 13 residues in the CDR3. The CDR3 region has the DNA TGTGCCAGCTCACCATCCAGCTCCTACGAGCAGTACGTC. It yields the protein CASSPSSSYEQYV.

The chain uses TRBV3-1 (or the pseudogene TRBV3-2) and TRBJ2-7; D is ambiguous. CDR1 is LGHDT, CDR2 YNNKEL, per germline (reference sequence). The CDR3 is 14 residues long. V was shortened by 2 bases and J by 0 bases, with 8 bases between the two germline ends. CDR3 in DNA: TGTGCCAGCAGCCAATCTACACACTCCTACGAGCAGTACTTC. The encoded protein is CASSQSTHSYEQYF.

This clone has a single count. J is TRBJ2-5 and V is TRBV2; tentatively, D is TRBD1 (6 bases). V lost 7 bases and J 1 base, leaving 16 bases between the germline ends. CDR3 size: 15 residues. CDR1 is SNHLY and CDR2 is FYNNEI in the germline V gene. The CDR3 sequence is CASTEGVHVQETQYF. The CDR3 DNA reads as TGTGCCAGCACCGAGGGGGTACATGTCCAAGAGACCCAGTACTTC. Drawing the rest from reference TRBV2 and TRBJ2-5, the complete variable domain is EPEVTQTPSHQVTQMGQEVILRCVPISNHLYFYWYRQILGQKVEFLVSFYNNEISEKSEIFDDQFSVERPDGSNFTLKIRSTKLEDSAMYFCASTEGVHVQETQYFGPGTRLLVL.

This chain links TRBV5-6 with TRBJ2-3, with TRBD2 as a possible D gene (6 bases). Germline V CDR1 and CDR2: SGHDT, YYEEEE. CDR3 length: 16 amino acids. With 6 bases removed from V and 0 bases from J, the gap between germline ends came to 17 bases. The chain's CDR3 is CASKALRDSSTDTQYF. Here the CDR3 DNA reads TGTGCCAGCAAAGCTTTGCGGGATTCGAGCACAGATACGCAGTATTTT.

The CDR3 reads CASSIPGNGEKLFF. CDR3 coding DNA: TGTGCCAGTAGTATCCCGGGGAATGGGGAAAAACTGTTTTTT. J is TRBJ1-4 and V is TRBV19; no clear D. With 3 bases removed from V and 8 bases from J, the gap between germline ends came to 13 bases. CDR3 size: 14 residues. Germline loops: CDR1 LNHDA, CDR2 SQIVND (reference sequence).

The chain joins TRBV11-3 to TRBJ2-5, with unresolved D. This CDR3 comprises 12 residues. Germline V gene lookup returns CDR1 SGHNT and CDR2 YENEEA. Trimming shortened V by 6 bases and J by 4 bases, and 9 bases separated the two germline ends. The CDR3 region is CASRARSETQYF. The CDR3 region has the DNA TGTGCCAGCAGGGCCAGGTCAGAGACCCAGTACTTC.

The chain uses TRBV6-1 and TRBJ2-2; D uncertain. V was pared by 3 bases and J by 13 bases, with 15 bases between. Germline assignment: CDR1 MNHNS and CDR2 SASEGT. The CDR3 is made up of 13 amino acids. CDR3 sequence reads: CASSDTASALLFF. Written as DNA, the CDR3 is TGTGCCAGCAGTGACACTGCTTCGGCCCTGCTGTTTTTT.

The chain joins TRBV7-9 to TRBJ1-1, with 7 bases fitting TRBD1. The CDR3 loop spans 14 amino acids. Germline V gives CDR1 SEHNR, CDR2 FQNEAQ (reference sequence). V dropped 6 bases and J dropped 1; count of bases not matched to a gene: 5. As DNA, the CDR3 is TGTGCCAGCAGGAGGGACAGCTGGAACACTGAAGCTTTCTTT. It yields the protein CASRRDSWNTEAFF.

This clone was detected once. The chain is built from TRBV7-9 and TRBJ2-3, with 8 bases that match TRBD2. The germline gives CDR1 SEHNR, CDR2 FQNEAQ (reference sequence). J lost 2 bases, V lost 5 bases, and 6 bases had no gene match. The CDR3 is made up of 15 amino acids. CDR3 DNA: TGTGCCAGCAGCCTTAGCGGGGCTTACACAGATACGCAGTATTTT. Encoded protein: CASSLSGAYTDTQYF.

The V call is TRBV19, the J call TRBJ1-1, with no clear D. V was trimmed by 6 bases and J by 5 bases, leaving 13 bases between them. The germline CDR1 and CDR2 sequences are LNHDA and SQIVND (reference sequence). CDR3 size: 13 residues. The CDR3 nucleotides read TGTGCCAGTAGGGGCAGAGGCTGGACTGAAGCTTTCTTT. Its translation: CASRGRGWTEAFF.

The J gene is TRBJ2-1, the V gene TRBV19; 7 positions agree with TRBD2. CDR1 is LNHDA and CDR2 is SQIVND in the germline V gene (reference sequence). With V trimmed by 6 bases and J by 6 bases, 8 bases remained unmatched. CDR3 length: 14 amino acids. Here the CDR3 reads CASRGGDLANEQFF. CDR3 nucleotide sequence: TGTGCCAGTAGGGGAGGGGATCTTGCCAATGAGCAGTTCTTC.

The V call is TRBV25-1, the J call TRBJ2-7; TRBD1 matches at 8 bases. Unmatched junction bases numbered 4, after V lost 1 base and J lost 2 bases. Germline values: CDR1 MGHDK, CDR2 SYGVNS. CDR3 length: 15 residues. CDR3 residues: CASSESKDRAYEQYF. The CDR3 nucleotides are TGTGCCAGCAGTGAATCAAAGGACAGGGCCTACGAGCAGTACTTC.

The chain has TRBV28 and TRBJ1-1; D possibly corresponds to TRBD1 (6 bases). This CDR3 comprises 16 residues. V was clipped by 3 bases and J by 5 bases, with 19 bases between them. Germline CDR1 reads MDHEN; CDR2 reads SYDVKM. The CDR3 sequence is CASSFPLTGGRTEAFF. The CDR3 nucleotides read TGTGCCAGCAGTTTTCCTCTCACGGGGGGGCGAACTGAAGCTTTCTTT.